This T cell receptor (beta chain) is from a study of memory CD4+ T cells and cytomegalovirus serostatus. CDR1 is LNHDA and CDR2 is SQIVND in the germline V gene (reference sequence). The length of the CDR3 is 17 residues. The V end was cut by 6 bases, the J end by 6 bases, with 26 bases between. Profiling relied on immunoSEQ multiplex PCR, and the TCRdb table lists in-frame clones only, not all of them. The sample lists about 57,000 clones; around 85% were seen once. The sort gate was single viable CD3+CD4+CD8-CD45RO+ cells for memory CD4+ T cells. CMV serostatus came from serum IgG against pp150, pp28, p38, p52.

Material: memory CD4+ T cells from blood. V gene TRBV19 combines with J gene TRBJ1-2; tentatively, D is TRBD1 (6 bases). The TCR sequence derives from an adult in good health and CMV-seronegative. CDR3 residues: CASRDPKSGTLRDGYTF. The CDR3 DNA sequence: TGTGCCAGTAGAGATCCTAAATCCGGGACACTCCGAGATGGCTACACCTTC.